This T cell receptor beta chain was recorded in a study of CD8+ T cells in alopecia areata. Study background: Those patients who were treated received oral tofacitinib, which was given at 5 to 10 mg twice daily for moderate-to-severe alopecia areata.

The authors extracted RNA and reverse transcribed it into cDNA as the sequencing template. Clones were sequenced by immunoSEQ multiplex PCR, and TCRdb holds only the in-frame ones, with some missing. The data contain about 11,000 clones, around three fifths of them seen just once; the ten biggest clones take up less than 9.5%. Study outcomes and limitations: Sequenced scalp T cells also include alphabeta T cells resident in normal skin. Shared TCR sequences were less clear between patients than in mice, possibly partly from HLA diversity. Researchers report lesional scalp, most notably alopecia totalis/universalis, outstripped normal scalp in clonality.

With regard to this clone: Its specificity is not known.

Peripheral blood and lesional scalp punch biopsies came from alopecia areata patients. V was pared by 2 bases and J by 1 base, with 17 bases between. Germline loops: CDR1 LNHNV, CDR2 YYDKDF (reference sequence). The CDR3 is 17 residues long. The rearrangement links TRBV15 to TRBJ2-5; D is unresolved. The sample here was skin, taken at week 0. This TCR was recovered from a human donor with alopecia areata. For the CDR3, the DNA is TGTGCCACCAGCAGACGGTCGGGCAGAAGGTCCCAAGAGACCCAGTACTTC. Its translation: CATSRRSGRRSQETQYF.